One TCR beta chain is described in this entry. Its antigen is as yet unknown. Generated by immunoSEQ multiplex PCR, the TCRdb table keeps only in-frame clones and is missing some. The table has over 45,000 clones, 87% seen once. The data originate from a study of T cell responses to AZD1222 COVID-19 vaccine. Study overall: Investigators merged groups given second doses at roughly 4 or roughly 12 weeks. General study points: Repertoires were obtained only post-peak T cell response. Mapped onto spike, vaccine-associated CD4 TCRs spanned it and were dominant at 160-218 and 743-854. Targets within unmutated variant regions were reportedly found for nearly half of spike-specific TCRs.

In germline, CDR1 is SGHTA, CDR2 FQGNSA. CDR3 length: 16 residues. V was shortened by 5 bases and J by 1 base, with 16 bases between the two germline ends. This TCR came from an adult in good health. The sample was peripheral blood, taken on day 0 of AZD1222 vaccination. The chain couples TRBV7-2 to TRBJ2-3, with D perhaps TRBD2 (5 bases). CDR3 region: CASSVGPRGRTDTQYF. The CDR3 DNA follows: TGTGCCAGCAGCGTGGGCCCCAGAGGGCGCACAGATACGCAGTATTTT.